The 27 T cell receptor beta chains in this list originate from one sample, sequenced in a study of shared clonotypes between healthy human individuals. Assay used: immunoSEQ multiplex PCR; TCRdb lists only in-frame clones, some missing. The table lists millions of clones, roughly 96% of them singletons, with 0.13% in the top ten. Sequencing input: naive CD4+ T cells sorted from blood. Described subset: CD45RA+ positively selected. These receptors came from a man aged 18 to 35 in good health.

CDR3 sequence (DNA): TGCGCCAGCACCAGGGAGGGGTCCCCGAGAAGTGAGCAGTTCTTC. This sequence encodes CASTREGSPRSEQFF. The gene calls are TRBV5-1 and TRBJ2-1; 7 bases are shared with TRBD2. From germline, CDR1 is SGHRS and CDR2 YFSETQ. Trimming removed 6 bases from V and 9 bases from J; junction bases left unmatched: 15. This CDR3 has 15 amino acids.

This clone was seen once. The chain carries TRBV29-1 and TRBJ1-5; 7 bases agree with TRBD1. CDR3 length: 13 amino acids. Germline lookup yields CDR1 SQVTM and CDR2 ANQGSEA. V was pared by 4 bases and J by 6 bases, with 6 bases of the junction left unmatched. CDR3 loop: CSVVPRQGQPQHF. The DNA of the CDR3 is TGCAGCGTTGTGCCTCGACAGGGTCAGCCCCAGCATTTT.

The chain employs TRBV5-1 and TRBJ1-2; a weak D match, TRBD1 (5 bases). The V gene's germline CDR1 is SGHRS and CDR2 YFSETQ. V was shortened by 2 bases and J by 4 bases, with 18 bases between the two germline ends. The CDR3 is made up of 16 amino acids. CDR3 residues: CASSLADLPGAYGYTF. In DNA, the CDR3 is TGCGCCAGCAGCTTAGCCGACCTACCCGGGGCCTATGGCTACACCTTC. The full variable domain, completed using reference TRBV5-1 and TRBJ1-2, is KAGVTQTPRYLIKTRGQQVTLSCSPISGHRSVSWYQQTPGQGLQFLFEYFSETQRNKGNFPGRFSGRQFSNSRSEMNVSTLELGDSALYLCASSLADLPGAYGYTFGSGTRLTVV.

Comment on this clone: Other DNA sequences within the sample encode an identical CDR3. The J gene is TRBJ2-3, the V gene TRBV7-2; 15 bases line up with TRBD2. Germline lookup yields CDR1 SGHTA and CDR2 FQGNSA. Trimming at V came to 5 bases and at J to 4 bases, leaving 4 bases not matched to a gene. The CDR3 contains 16 residues. DNA for the CDR3: TGTGCCAGCAGCCCGGGACTAGCGGGAGGCGCAGATACGCAGTATTTT. Translated, it gives CASSPGLAGGADTQYF.

CDR3 amino acids: CASSSSWETQYF. Here the CDR3 DNA reads TGTGCCAGCAGCTCTAGTTGGGAGACCCAGTACTTC. The chain links TRBV7-2 to TRBJ2-5, with D hard to call. The CDR3 contains 12 residues. CDR1 is SGHTA, CDR2 FQGNSA, per germline. V lost 4 bases and J lost 5, with 8 bases in between.

The genes are TRBV5-4 and TRBJ1-4, with D unresolved. CDR3 size: 14 residues. Between the trimmed V and J ends, which lost 2 bases and 6 bases, there was a span of 11 bases. Per germline, CDR1 SGHNT and CDR2 YYREEE (reference sequence). DNA for the CDR3: TGTGCCAGCAGCTTATGGGATTCGTATGAAAAACTGTTTTTT. Protein sequence: CASSLWDSYEKLFF.

The rearrangement links TRBV9 to TRBJ2-3, with TRBD2 as a possible D gene (6 bases). The CDR3 is made up of 15 amino acids. Trimming shortened V by 4 bases and J by 4 bases, and 16 bases separated the two germline ends. Germline CDR1 reads SGDLS; CDR2 reads YYNGEE. CDR3 sequence reads: CASSPFSGDSDTQYF. CDR3 nucleotides: TGTGCCAGCAGCCCCTTCTCGGGAGATTCAGATACGCAGTATTTT. The full variable domain, its missing parts supplied by reference TRBV9 and TRBJ2-3, is DSGVTQTPKHLITATGQRVTLRCSPRSGDLSVYWYQQSLDQGLQFLIQYYNGEERAKGNILERFSAQQFPDLHSELNLSSLELGDSALYFCASSPFSGDSDTQYFGPGTRLTVL.

Of note for this clone: The sample carries other DNA sequences with the same CDR3. This chain uses TRBV30 with TRBJ2-5; D may be TRBD1 (5 bases). The CDR3 length is 13 residues. Germline V CDR1 and CDR2: GTSNPN, SVGIG (reference sequence). With 2 bases removed from V and 5 bases from J, the gap between germline ends came to 12 bases. Here the CDR3 reads CAWSRGRVETQYF. The CDR3 DNA follows: TGTGCCTGGAGTAGGGGCAGGGTCGAGACCCAGTACTTC.

This clone came up once. V gene TRBV10-3 combines with J gene TRBJ2-7; TRBD1 might be the D (5 bases). V was shortened by 1 base and J by 2 bases, with 9 bases between the two germline ends. CDR1 is ENHRY and CDR2 is SYGVKD in the germline V gene. The CDR3 consists of 14 residues. The CDR3 coding sequence is TGTGCCATCAGTGAGTGGGGCGGAACCTACGAGCAGTACTTC. Its protein is CAISEWGGTYEQYF.

The genes are TRBV9 and TRBJ2-1, with D tentatively TRBD1 or TRBD2 (5 bases each). Looked up from germline, CDR1 is SGDLS and CDR2 is YYNGEE. There are 16 residues in the CDR3. V shed 4 bases and J shed 0 bases, with 14 bases lying between them. The CDR3 reads CASSTRGGFSYNEQFF. The CDR3 coding sequence is TGTGCCAGCAGCACACGGGGCGGGTTCTCCTACAATGAGCAGTTCTTC.

The rearrangement links TRBV6-6 to TRBJ1-2; 10 bases agree with TRBD1. Germline-derived CDR1 and CDR2 are MNHNY and SVGAGI (reference sequence). V lost 4 bases and J lost 7; bases outside the gene matches: 12. This CDR3 has 16 amino acids. In DNA form, the CDR3 reads TGTGCCAGCAGTTTCGATCCGGGACAGGGGTCCTCTGGCTACACCTTC. This gives the protein CASSFDPGQGSSGYTF.

The chain recombines TRBV2 with TRBJ2-3; TRBD2 matches 9 bases. With V trimmed by 4 bases and J by 6 bases, 5 bases remained unmatched. The germline CDR1 and CDR2 sequences are SNHLY and FYNNEI. The CDR3 is 14 amino acids. Here the CDR3 DNA reads TGTGCCAGCAGTGTTTTAGCGGGAGCCGATACGCAGTATTTT. Its protein is CASSVLAGADTQYF.

This chain links TRBV5-1 with TRBJ2-3; 8 bases agree with TRBD1. The ends lost 4 bases at V and 0 bases at J; junction bases unmatched: 10. The CDR3 covers 17 residues. CDR1 SGHRS and CDR2 YFSETQ come from the germline V gene. Here the CDR3 reads CASSRVGQVDSTDTQYF. CDR3 DNA sequence: TGCGCCAGCAGCAGAGTGGGACAGGTGGATAGCACAGATACGCAGTATTTT.

About this clone: In the same sample, other DNA sequences code for this CDR3. The CDR3 region has the DNA TGTGCCAGCAGTTATCCTGGCCAGGAGACCCAGTACTTC. This translates into CASSYPGQETQYF. The chain combines TRBV6-5 with TRBJ2-5, with D unresolved. This CDR3 region has 13 residues. Trimming left V 3 bases short and J 5 bases short, with 10 bases between. Germline V CDR1 and CDR2: MNHEY, SVGAGI.

Only one count was recorded for this clone. The chain carries TRBV6-5 and TRBJ1-2; D is perhaps TRBD1 (6 bases). V was cut by 6 bases and J by 4 bases, with 12 bases left in between. This CDR3 region has 13 residues. Germline loops: CDR1 MNHEY, CDR2 SVGAGI. CDR3 sequence reads: CASRERTAYGYTF. Here the CDR3 DNA reads TGTGCCAGCAGAGAGAGGACAGCCTATGGCTACACCTTC.

V gene TRBV28 combines with J gene TRBJ2-2; 12 nucleotides match TRBD2. V gave up 4 bases and J gave up 4 bases; unmatched junction bases: 4. There are 16 residues in the CDR3. Germline CDR1 MDHEN, CDR2 SYDVKM. The CDR3 here is CASSSASGGATGELFF. Here the CDR3 DNA reads TGTGCCAGCAGTTCGGCTAGCGGGGGGGCCACCGGGGAGCTGTTTTTT.

This rearrangement joins TRBV6-5 to TRBJ2-7; 9 bases fit TRBD2. This CDR3 comprises 15 residues. The germline gives CDR1 MNHEY, CDR2 SVGAGI. Trimming took 6 bases from V and 0 from J; bases not matched to a gene: 6. CDR3 bases: TGTGCCAGCAGCTTAAGCGGGGGGAGCTCCTACGAGCAGTACTTC. It specifies CASSLSGGSSYEQYF.

The rearrangement uses TRBV6-1 and TRBJ2-2; TRBD1 is a possible D gene (5 bases). The CDR3 is 15 residues long. CDR1 and CDR2 from the germline V gene are MNHNS and SASEGT. Trimming took off 2 bases at V and 0 bases at J, with 7 bases between the two ends. CDR3: CASSETGPNTGELFF. The DNA of the CDR3 is TGTGCCAGCAGTGAAACAGGCCCGAACACCGGGGAGCTGTTTTTT.

A remark on this clone: This same CDR3 is encoded by further DNA sequences in the sample. V gene TRBV2 combines with J gene TRBJ2-7; D is ambiguous. CDR1 and CDR2 from the germline V gene are SNHLY and FYNNEI. V was clipped by 5 bases and J by 4 bases, with 6 bases between them. The CDR3 has 11 residues. The CDR3 region has the DNA TGTGCCAGCAGTTTGGATTACGAGCAGTACTTC. This encodes CASSLDYEQYF. Full variable domain (rest looked up from reference TRBV2 and TRBJ2-7): EPEVTQTPSHQVTQMGQEVILRCVPISNHLYFYWYRQILGQKVEFLVSFYNNEISEKSEIFDDQFSVERPDGSNFTLKIRSTKLEDSAMYFCASSLDYEQYFGPGTRLTVT.

This chain connects TRBV30 to TRBJ1-3; D unresolved. The germline CDR1 and CDR2 sequences are GTSNPN and SVGIG (reference sequence). This CDR3 contains 15 residues. V was cut by 2 bases and J by 2 bases, with 13 bases left in between. CDR3 in amino acids: CAWSSGRSTGNTIYF. The CDR3 DNA reads TGTGCCTGGAGTTCAGGTCGCAGCACTGGAAACACCATATATTTT.

The chain uses TRBV28 and TRBJ1-1; D is unresolved. The CDR3 sequence is 15 residues long. Trimming took off 5 bases at V and 1 base at J, with 14 bases between the two ends. The germline V gene encodes CDR1 MDHEN and CDR2 SYDVKM. The DNA of the CDR3 is TGTGCCAGCAGTACTGCGACCACACAGAACACTGAAGCTTTCTTT. This encodes CASSTATTQNTEAFF.

The count of this clone is one. V usage is TRBV18 and J usage is TRBJ2-7; D unresolved. The CDR3 totals 15 residues. Per germline, CDR1 KGHSH and CDR2 LQKENI. V lost 1 base and J 0 bases, leaving 10 bases between the germline ends. CDR3 sequence (DNA): TGTGCCAGCTCACCACTTGGTAAGAGCTCCTACGAGCAGTACTTC. It is translated as CASSPLGKSSYEQYF. The full variable domain, its missing parts supplied by reference TRBV18 and TRBJ2-7, is NAGVMQNPRHLVRRRGQEARLRCSPMKGHSHVYWYRQLPEEGLKFMVYLQKENIIDESGMPKERFSAEFPKEGPSILRIQQVVRGDSAAYFCASSPLGKSSYEQYFGPGTRLTVT.

This clone was detected once. The chain carries TRBV6-1 and TRBJ2-7, with D hard to call. CDR1 and CDR2 (germline): MNHNS, SASEGT. Trimming shortened V by 3 bases and J by 0 bases, and 6 bases separated the two germline ends. The CDR3 spans 13 residues. CDR3 DNA sequence: TGTGCCAGCAGTGAGAACCTCTCCTACGAGCAGTACTTC. Encoded protein: CASSENLSYEQYF.

This clone was detected once. The chain recombines TRBV21-1 with TRBJ1-4; TRBD1, as called in the table, went unchecked against the DNA. TRBV21-1 is a known pseudogene. The CDR3 totals 17 residues. The CDR3 here is CASSKPHYRATNEKLFF. CDR3 in DNA: TGTGCCAGCAGCAAACCTCATTACAGAGCAACTAATGAAAAACTGTTTTTT.

The rearrangement uses TRBV6-5 and TRBJ2-1; TRBD2 aligns across 7 bases. The CDR3 is 14 residues long. V lost 6 bases and J lost 6; bases outside the gene matches: 8. Germline assignment: CDR1 MNHEY and CDR2 SVGAGI. CDR3 coding DNA: TGTGCCAGCAGACTAGGCGGGAGTGGCAATGAGCAGTTCTTC. Its translation is CASRLGGSGNEQFF.

V and J are TRBV18 and TRBJ2-1; 8 bases align to TRBD2. The CDR3 loop spans 15 amino acids. J lost 2 bases, V lost 4 bases, and 4 bases had no gene match. The germline V gene encodes CDR1 KGHSH and CDR2 LQKENI. DNA of the CDR3: TGTGCCAGCTCACAGGGACTAGTCCCCTACAATGAGCAGTTCTTC. Protein product: CASSQGLVPYNEQFF.

This clone has a single count. The chain employs TRBV19 and TRBJ2-3; 16 bases match TRBD2. The CDR3 has 19 amino acids. Germline V lookup: CDR1 LNHDA, CDR2 SQIVND (reference sequence). The trim removed 4 bases at V and 3 bases at J, leaving 10 bases unmatched. This chain's CDR3 is CASSKGLAGGPLSTDTQYF. The CDR3 DNA sequence: TGTGCCAGTAGTAAGGGACTAGCGGGAGGGCCGCTGAGTACAGATACGCAGTATTTT.